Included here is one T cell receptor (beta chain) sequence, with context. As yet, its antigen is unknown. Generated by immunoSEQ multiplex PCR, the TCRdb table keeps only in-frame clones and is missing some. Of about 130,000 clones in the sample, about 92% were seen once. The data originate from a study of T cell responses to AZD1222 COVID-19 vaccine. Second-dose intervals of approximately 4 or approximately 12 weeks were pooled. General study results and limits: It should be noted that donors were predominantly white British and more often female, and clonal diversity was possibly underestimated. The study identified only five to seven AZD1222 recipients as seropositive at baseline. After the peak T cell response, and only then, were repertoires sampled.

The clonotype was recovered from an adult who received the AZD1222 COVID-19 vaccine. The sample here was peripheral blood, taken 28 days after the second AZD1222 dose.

The CDR3, as DNA: TGTGCCAGCAGTTTATCCAGGGCCAATTCACCCCTCCACTTT. Protein: CASSLSRANSPLHF. The rearrangement uses TRBV27 and TRBJ1-6; maybe TRBD1 (5 bases). The germline gives CDR1 MNHEY, CDR2 SMNVEV (reference sequence). The CDR3 is 14 residues long. The ends were cut back, 0 bases at V and 7 bases at J, with 7 bases in the middle.